A single sample gave rise to the 22 T cell receptor beta chains below, sequenced in a study of blood T cell repertoires in COVID-19. Produced via immunoSEQ multiplex PCR; TCRdb's table is partial and in-frame only. Among around 150,000 clones listed, roughly 93% were seen once. Sequencing input: peripheral blood. These receptors were collected from a man in his late teens or twenties with acute or convalescent COVID-19.

This chain links TRBV9 with TRBJ1-1; 10 bases are a match to TRBD1. This CDR3 has 17 residues. J lost 1 base, V lost 4 bases, and 10 bases had no gene match. Germline CDR1 reads SGDLS; CDR2 reads YYNGEE. CDR3 loop: CASSPRGQGITNTEAFF. The CDR3 DNA sequence: TGTGCCAGCAGCCCCCGGGGACAGGGGATAACGAACACTGAAGCTTTCTTT.

The chain couples TRBV2 to TRBJ1-4; 7 bases are a match to TRBD1. Germline V lookup: CDR1 SNHLY, CDR2 FYNNEI. This CDR3 spans 13 amino acids. V gave up 6 bases and J gave up 4 bases; unmatched junction bases: 2. The CDR3 is CASRRDSNEKLFF. CDR3 bases: TGTGCCAGCAGACGGGACAGTAATGAAAAACTGTTTTTT.

The chain couples TRBV13 to TRBJ2-2; D remains ambiguous. The CDR3 has 14 amino acids. Germline V CDR1 and CDR2: PRHDT, FYEKMQ (reference sequence). V shed 8 bases and J shed 7 bases, with 17 bases lying between them. The CDR3 region is CASLHWADFGELFF. CDR3 sequence (DNA): TGTGCCAGCCTACATTGGGCCGATTTCGGGGAGCTGTTTTTT. Full variable domain (remainder filled in from reference TRBV13 and TRBJ2-2): AAGVIQSPRHLIKEKRETATLKCYPIPRHDTVYWYQQGPGQDPQFLISFYEKMQSDKGSIPDRFSAQQFSDYHSELNMSSLELGDSALYFCASLHWADFGELFFGEGSRLTVL.

This chain links TRBV27 with TRBJ1-3; 7 nucleotides match TRBD1. The germline V gene encodes CDR1 MNHEY and CDR2 SMNVEV (reference sequence). Losses at the gene ends were 3 bases for V and 4 bases for J; bases not matched to a gene: 6. The CDR3 loop spans 15 amino acids. CDR3 sequence (DNA): TGTGCCAGCAGTTTGGAGGGGGCAGGCGGAAACACCATATATTTT. It codes for CASSLEGAGGNTIYF.

This clone was detected once. The rearrangement joins TRBV6-5 to TRBJ1-2, with D possibly matching TRBD1 (5 bases). V lost 0 bases and J lost 8, with 13 bases in between. The germline V gene encodes CDR1 MNHEY and CDR2 SVGAGI. This CDR3 has 14 amino acids. The CDR3 nucleotides are TGTGCCAGCAGTTACTCCGGGGGAGGGAAGGGCTACACCTTC. Translation: CASSYSGGGKGYTF.

V and J are TRBV7-2 and TRBJ1-5, with 7 bases matching TRBD1. CDR3 length: 16 amino acids. V trimming: 5 bases; J trimming: 0 bases; junction bases outside the gene matches: 7. CDR1 and CDR2 from the germline V gene are SGHTA and FQGNSA. CDR3 amino acids: CASSPGQVHSNQPQHF. CDR3 sequence (DNA): TGTGCCAGCAGCCCAGGACAGGTCCATAGCAATCAGCCCCAGCATTTT.

This clone was picked up one time. This chain joins TRBV5-1 and TRBJ2-7, with 7 bases lining up with TRBD2. V lost 1 base and J lost 6; bases outside the gene matches: 10. CDR1 is SGHRS and CDR2 is YFSETQ in the germline V gene. This CDR3 is built from 15 residues. In DNA form, the CDR3 reads TGCGCCAGCAGCTTGCCCGGGGAGGGTCGGGGCGAGCAGTACTTC. Translated, it gives CASSLPGEGRGEQYF.

There are a few counts of this clone. CDR3 nucleotides: TGTGCCAGCAGTCTACCTTTTGGGCGGGGGAGCCAGTCGCAGGGAGAGACCCAGTACTTC. Its translation is CASSLPFGRGSQSQGETQYF. This chain connects TRBV28 to TRBJ2-5; TRBD2 agrees at 7 bases. Unmatched junction bases numbered 25, after V lost 5 bases and J lost 4 bases. The CDR3 covers 20 residues. The germline gives CDR1 MDHEN, CDR2 SYDVKM.

This chain joins TRBV11-3 and TRBJ1-3, with D possibly TRBD1 on 6 matching bases. The ends were cut back, 5 bases at V and 4 bases at J, with 9 bases in the middle. Germline values: CDR1 SGHNT, CDR2 YENEEA. The CDR3 has 13 residues. The chain's CDR3 is CASSVGQGNTIYF. The CDR3 nucleotides are TGTGCCAGCAGCGTCGGACAGGGAAACACCATATATTTT.

For the CDR3, the DNA is TGTGCCAGCAGATTTTCGACAGGGGGCGGTGAAAAACTGTTTTTT. This translates into CASRFSTGGGEKLFF. This chain joins TRBV28 and TRBJ1-4; 10 nucleotides agree with TRBD1. With 6 bases clipped from V and 7 bases from J, the junction kept 8 bases outside the gene matches. The CDR3 covers 15 residues. Germline V gene lookup returns CDR1 MDHEN and CDR2 SYDVKM.

The gene calls are TRBV2 and TRBJ2-1, with 7 bases lining up with TRBD1. Germline CDR1 and CDR2: SNHLY and FYNNEI. The CDR3 has 11 residues. V was clipped by 6 bases and J by 12 bases; unmatched bases: 5. In DNA, the CDR3 is TGTGCCAGCAGGAACAGGGGATTGCAGTTCTTC. Amino acids: CASRNRGLQFF.

The chain uses TRBV4-1 and TRBJ1-5; possibly TRBD1 for D (6 bases). The CDR3 totals 15 residues. V gave up 0 bases and J gave up 5 bases, with 11 bases separating them. Per germline, CDR1 MGHRA and CDR2 YSYEKL. This CDR3 is CASSQDRRGDQPQHF. The CDR3, as DNA: TGCGCCAGCAGCCAAGATCGCAGGGGCGATCAGCCCCAGCATTTT.

This chain links TRBV6-1 with TRBJ2-7, with D possibly being TRBD1 (5 bases). The CDR3 is made up of 13 amino acids. V lost 3 bases to trimming and J lost 3 bases, with 9 bases between them. CDR1 is MNHNS and CDR2 is SASEGT in the germline V gene. The CDR3 spells CASSDIGDYEQYF. Here the CDR3 DNA reads TGTGCCAGCAGTGATATAGGGGACTACGAGCAGTACTTC.

The V and J genes are TRBV12-3 or TRBV12-4 and TRBJ1-5, with a weak D call TRBD1 (6 bases). The CDR3 totals 13 residues. The ends were cut back, 6 bases at V and 1 base at J, with 7 bases in the middle. CDR3 sequence reads: CASRQGSNQPQHF. The CDR3 DNA sequence: TGTGCCAGCAGGCAGGGGAGCAATCAGCCCCAGCATTTT.

V and J are TRBV29-1 and TRBJ1-1; D remains ambiguous. The length of the CDR3 is 12 residues. CDR1 is SQVTM, CDR2 ANQGSEA, per germline. V was trimmed by 6 bases and J by 6 bases, leaving 14 bases between them. CDR3 nucleotides: TGCAGCGTGGGCATGATGGCGGCTGAAGCTTTCTTT. Translated: CSVGMMAAEAFF.

J is TRBJ2-1 and V is TRBV2; D call uncertain. V dropped 7 bases and J dropped 3 bases, with 10 bases sitting between them. The CDR3 is 13 amino acids. CDR1 is SNHLY, CDR2 FYNNEI, per germline. The CDR3 DNA is TGTGCCAGCACCCTGGGCCTCTACAATGAGCAGTTCTTC. Translation: CASTLGLYNEQFF.

This clone was seen only once. The chain links TRBV5-1 to TRBJ1-1; D might be TRBD1 (6 bases). The CDR3 is 15 residues long. Germline V gives CDR1 SGHRS, CDR2 YFSETQ. Trimming pared 4 bases from V and 3 bases from J, leaving 16 bases between. Here the CDR3 DNA reads TGCGCCAGCAGCGAAGCAGGGGATGGGGACACTGAAGCTTTCTTT. It codes for CASSEAGDGDTEAFF.

This chain joins TRBV7-7 and TRBJ2-1; D gene ambiguous. This CDR3 has 12 amino acids. CDR1 and CDR2 from the germline V gene are SSHAT and FNYEAQ (reference sequence). V lost 5 bases, J lost 7 bases, and 9 bases lay in between. The CDR3 loop reads CASSPLRNEQFF. The CDR3, as DNA: TGTGCCAGCAGCCCCCTCAGGAATGAGCAGTTCTTC.

The V gene is TRBV18, the J gene TRBJ2-1; TRBD1 matches at 11 bases. This CDR3 has 16 amino acids. V trimming: 3 bases; J trimming: 12 bases; junction bases outside the gene matches: 13. Germline assignment: CDR1 KGHSH and CDR2 LQKENI. For the CDR3, the DNA is TGTGCCAGCTCACCGGGACAGGGGGACTTGGGGGCTGTGCAGTTCTTC. Translation: CASSPGQGDLGAVQFF.

The gene calls are TRBV18 and TRBJ1-1, with 8 bases fitting TRBD1. J lost 5 bases, V lost 6 bases, and 8 bases had no gene match. CDR1 and CDR2 from the germline V gene are KGHSH and LQKENI. The CDR3 is made up of 14 amino acids. CDR3 sequence: CASSPGQGRTEAFF. The CDR3 coding sequence is TGTGCCAGCTCCCCCGGACAGGGAAGAACTGAAGCTTTCTTT.

V usage is TRBV19 and J usage is TRBJ1-2, with 9 bases matching TRBD1. Germline V gene data show CDR1 as LNHDA and CDR2 as SQIVND (reference sequence). V lost 6 bases and J lost 0; bases outside the gene matches: 14. The CDR3 runs to 18 residues. CDR3 in DNA: TGTGCCAGTAGCCCTAAAGGGACAGGGTGGATGGCTAACTATGGCTACACCTTC. This encodes CASSPKGTGWMANYGYTF.

The table lists this clone with a count of one. The sample carries other DNA sequences with the same CDR3. The chain joins TRBV18 to TRBJ1-5, with a weak D call TRBD1 (5 bases). CDR1 is KGHSH, CDR2 LQKENI, per germline. The CDR3 is 14 residues long. Trimming removed 6 bases at V and 1 base at J, with 10 bases between. The CDR3 DNA reads as TGTGCCAGCTCCCCAGGGCAAAGCAATCAGCCCCAGCATTTT. It yields the protein CASSPGQSNQPQHF.